This T cell receptor (beta chain) was captured in a study of radiotherapy plus CTLA-4 blockade in lung cancer. Study summary: Objective response was observed in roughly 20% of patients, and disease control in 31%.

Notes on this clone: What it binds is unknown.

Those patients who had chemo-refractory metastatic non-small-cell lung cancer were given focal radiation along with CTLA-4 blockade through ipilimumab. TCRdb's table, derived via immunoSEQ multiplex PCR, lists solely in-frame clones and lacks some. The table records roughly 53,000 clones, roughly 81% of them present only once. Study-level results: Early clonal dynamics of blood T cells, together with interferon-beta, were reported as the best response predictor. Clones derived from tumor TCRs expanded in blood after radiotherapy plus ipilimumab.

The sequencing used peripheral blood, collected from a patient treated with radiotherapy plus ipilimumab. The clonotype was recovered from a human donor with non-small cell lung cancer whose response to radiotherapy plus ipilimumab could not be evaluated.

CDR3 loop: CASSFGGRFYNEQFF. CDR3 DNA: TGTGCCAGCAGTTTCGGGGGGCGGTTCTACAATGAGCAGTTCTTC. The chain uses TRBV27 and TRBJ2-1, with a tentative D call TRBD2 (7 bases). Germline values: CDR1 MNHEY, CDR2 SMNVEV (reference sequence). This CDR3 is 15 amino acids long. V lost 3 bases to trimming and J lost 3 bases, with 12 bases between them.